This entry lists 32 T cell receptor beta chains sequenced from one sample in a study of T cell repertoires in cytomegalovirus infection. Their specific antigens are unknown. TCRdb used MiXCR to reprocess the reads, holding one entry per CDR3 protein. This sample has approximately 300,000 distinct CDR3 sequences, with just under 25% found just once. The sequencing here drew on cultured PBMCs, taken from culture after CMV antigen stimulation. The receptors come from a human donor in good health (CMV status not recorded). Some clones in this sample may be carry-over from other donors' samples.

This clonotype was observed at least ten times. The chain combines TRBV7-6 with TRBJ2-3; 7 positions agree with TRBD1. This CDR3 is 15 amino acids long. V shed 5 bases, J shed 2 bases, and the junction held 7 bases outside the gene matches. CDR1 SGHVS and CDR2 FNYEAQ come from the germline V gene. CDR3 amino acids: CASSLRTGPTDTQYF. The DNA for the CDR3 is TGTGCCAGCAGCCTTCGGACAGGACCCACAGATACGCAGTATTTT.

The sample holds a few counts of this clonotype. V usage is TRBV7-2 and J usage is TRBJ1-5, with a possible D match to TRBD1 (5 bases). CDR1 and CDR2 (germline): SGHTA, FQGNSA. V was shortened by 5 bases and J by 4 bases, with 9 bases between the two germline ends. The CDR3 spans 13 residues. CDR3 residues: CASSPGRNQPQHF. In nucleotides, the CDR3 is TGTGCCAGCAGCCCAGGGAGGAATCAGCCCCAGCATTTT.

The rearrangement uses TRBV24-1 and TRBJ2-1, with D possibly being TRBD2 (5 bases). From germline, CDR1 is KGHDR and CDR2 SFDVKD. Trimming cost V 3 bases and J 8 bases, with 22 bases left between them. The CDR3 is made up of 17 amino acids. CDR3 region: CATSDVIDSLGGDEQFF. The CDR3 coding sequence is TGTGCCACCAGTGATGTAATAGACTCTTTAGGAGGCGATGAGCAGTTCTTC.

This clonotype was counted between two and nine times. The genes are TRBV19 and TRBJ2-1, with 14 bases matching TRBD2. The CDR3 spans 15 residues. The germline CDR1 and CDR2 sequences are LNHDA and SQIVND (reference sequence). The trim removed 7 bases at V and 3 bases at J, leaving 2 bases unmatched. CDR3 region: CASTGTSGSYNEQFF. The CDR3 bases are TGTGCCAGTACCGGGACTAGCGGGAGCTACAATGAGCAGTTCTTC.

The rearrangement joins TRBV29-1 to TRBJ2-5; 7 positions match TRBD2. V shed 6 bases, J shed 10 bases, and the junction held 17 bases outside the gene matches. Germline V lookup: CDR1 SQVTM, CDR2 ANQGSEA. CDR3 size: 14 residues. The CDR3 DNA reads as TGCAGCGTCCAACTAGCGTATCAATTGGGGGGCCAGTACTTC. Encoded protein: CSVQLAYQLGGQYF.

A few counts support this clonotype. The rearrangement joins TRBV7-3 to TRBJ1-1, with TRBD1 matching over 8 bases. Germline CDR1 is SGHTA and CDR2 is FQGTGA. There are 18 residues in the CDR3. With 1 base clipped from V and 2 bases from J, the junction kept 12 bases outside the gene matches. Written as DNA, the CDR3 is TGTGCCAGCAGCTTAAGGCCGGATGGCAGGGGGCCAAACACTGAAGCTTTCTTT. Translated: CASSLRPDGRGPNTEAFF. The full variable domain, its missing parts supplied by reference TRBV7-3 and TRBJ1-1, is GAGVSQTPSNKVTEKGKYVELRCDPISGHTALYWYRQSLGQGPEFLIYFQGTGAADDSGLPNDRFFAVRPEGSVSTLKIQRTERGDSAVYLCASSLRPDGRGPNTEAFFGQGTRLTVV.

This clonotype has just a few counts. CDR3 sequence (DNA): TGTGCCAGCAGCTTCGCCGGAGGGCCGATCACAGATACGCAGTATTTT. This sequence encodes CASSFAGGPITDTQYF. The genes are TRBV5-6 and TRBJ2-3; D is perhaps TRBD2 (6 bases). The CDR3 is 16 amino acids. The V end was cut by 2 bases, the J end by 2 bases, with 15 bases between. CDR1 is SGHDT, CDR2 YYEEEE, per germline.

In DNA, the CDR3 is TGTGCCAGCAGTTTAACAGGGGCCGGCGGAGCTTTCTTT. Residues: CASSLTGAGGAFF. The V gene is TRBV12-3 or TRBV12-4, the J gene TRBJ1-1; TRBD1 matches 7 bases. CDR3 length equals 13 residues. The J segment lost 10 bases and the V segment lost 2 bases, leaving 7 bases of the junction unmatched.

This clonotype was counted between two and nine times. The chain joins TRBV11-2 to TRBJ2-4; D is unclear. The V end was cut by 1 base, the J end by 6 bases, with 10 bases between. The germline V gene has CDR1 SGHAT and CDR2 FQNNGV. This CDR3 is built from 14 residues. The CDR3 loop reads CASSLGSSLNIQYF. DNA for the CDR3: TGTGCCAGCAGCTTAGGCAGCTCGTTAAACATTCAGTACTTC.

At least ten counts were recorded for this clonotype. J is TRBJ2-1 and V is TRBV5-8; 8 bases match TRBD1. This CDR3 region has 15 residues. The ends lost 0 bases at V and 8 bases at J; junction bases unmatched: 7. The V gene's germline CDR1 is SGHTS and CDR2 YDEGEE. CDR3 nucleotides: TGTGCCAGCAGCTTGGGGCAGGGGGCGCGGGATGAGCAGTTCTTC. The encoded protein is CASSLGQGARDEQFF.

This clonotype appeared a few times. The CDR3 region is CASSLGGTGGHYEQYV. The CDR3 bases are TGTGCCAGCAGTTTGGGAGGGACAGGGGGCCACTACGAGCAGTACGTC. This chain uses TRBV12-3 or TRBV12-4 with TRBJ2-7, with 12 bases that match TRBD1. This CDR3 has 16 residues. The ends lost 3 bases at V and 3 bases at J; junction bases unmatched: 6.

This clonotype was recorded a few times. The chain employs TRBV11-3 and TRBJ2-6; no definite D call. This CDR3 has 16 amino acids. Germline assignment: CDR1 SGHNT and CDR2 YENEEA. Deletions cut 0 bases from V and 0 bases from J, with 6 bases between. The CDR3 coding sequence is TGTGCCAGCAGCTTAGAGCCTCGCTCTGGGGCCAACGTCCTGACTTTC. Translated, it gives CASSLEPRSGANVLTF.

The chain joins TRBV20-1 to TRBJ1-5, with D possibly TRBD1 on 6 matching bases. Germline V gene lookup returns CDR1 DFQATT and CDR2 SNEGSKA (reference sequence). CDR3 length equals 14 residues. Trimming pared 3 bases from V and 9 bases from J, leaving 18 bases between. CDR3 coding DNA: TGCAGTGCTAGCCCTCCCGGGGGCCGAGGGCCCCAGCATTTT. Protein product: CSASPPGGRGPQHF.

This clonotype was seen a handful of times. This chain links TRBV27 with TRBJ1-5; 7 bases align to TRBD1. The CDR3 has 15 amino acids. From germline, CDR1 is MNHEY and CDR2 SMNVEV (reference sequence). V lost 4 bases to trimming and J lost 5 bases; unmatched junction nucleotides: 8. CDR3 in amino acids: CASSSLQTGHQPQHF. CDR3 nucleotide sequence: TGTGCCAGCAGTTCCCTTCAGACAGGGCATCAGCCCCAGCATTTT.

This clonotype was seen only a few times. The chain combines TRBV19 with TRBJ2-1; 12 bases align to TRBD2. This CDR3 is 13 amino acids long. V lost 8 bases and J lost 5; bases outside the gene matches: 1. Germline values: CDR1 LNHDA, CDR2 SQIVND (reference sequence). CDR3 sequence (DNA): TGTGCCAGTCGACTAGCGGGAGACAATGAGCAGTTCTTC. Translated, it gives CASRLAGDNEQFF.

This clonotype occurred a few times. The chain joins TRBV6-5 to TRBJ2-3; 7 positions agree with TRBD2. Germline CDR1 reads MNHEY; CDR2 reads SVGAGI. The CDR3 has 15 residues. V lost 5 bases, J lost 1 base, and 6 bases stayed unmatched. In nucleotides, the CDR3 is TGTGCCAGCAGTAAGCAGCGGGATCGCACAGATACGCAGTATTTT. Protein product: CASSKQRDRTDTQYF.

The count of this clonotype is one. The rearrangement joins TRBV14 to TRBJ2-1, with 9 bases aligning to TRBD2. This CDR3 is built from 15 residues. Germline-derived CDR1 and CDR2 are SGHDN and FVKESK. Trimming took 6 bases from V and 8 from J; bases not matched to a gene: 11. CDR3 amino acids: CASSSLAGRFDEQFF. CDR3 in DNA: TGTGCCAGCAGTTCCCTAGCGGGACGTTTTGATGAGCAGTTCTTC.

This clonotype was seen repeatedly, ten times or more. The J gene is TRBJ2-2, the V gene TRBV6-4, with D possibly being TRBD2 (5 bases). Trimming removed 3 bases at V and 3 bases at J, with 5 bases between. This CDR3 contains 13 residues. Germline V gene data show CDR1 as MRHNA and CDR2 as SNTAGT. This chain's CDR3 is CASSERDTGELFF. The CDR3 coding sequence is TGTGCCAGCAGTGAGAGGGACACCGGGGAGCTGTTTTTT.

This clonotype was counted a few times. This chain uses TRBV10-3 with TRBJ2-1; weak D call: TRBD1 (5 bases). The germline V gene has CDR1 ENHRY and CDR2 SYGVKD. The CDR3 runs 13 residues. Trimming stripped 11 bases from V and 4 bases from J, with 15 bases between. In nucleotides, the CDR3 is TGTGCCGCCCGTGGGGCATCATACAATGAGCAGTTCTTC. Its translation: CAARGASYNEQFF.

The gene calls are TRBV28 and TRBJ2-7; either TRBD1 or TRBD2 may supply D (5 bases each). Deletions cut 6 bases from V and 1 base from J, with 13 bases between. The CDR3 spans 14 residues. Germline CDR1 is MDHEN and CDR2 is SYDVKM. The CDR3 is CASRAGTESYEQYF. In DNA form, the CDR3 reads TGTGCCAGCAGGGCCGGGACGGAGTCCTACGAGCAGTACTTC.

In regard to this clonotype: A much larger clonotype is one base distant, so this may be a read error. V gene TRBV6-1 combines with J gene TRBJ2-3; D remains ambiguous. The CDR3 spans 12 residues. From germline, CDR1 is MNHNS and CDR2 SASEGT. V gave up 5 bases and J gave up 6 bases, with 9 bases separating them. The CDR3 bases are TGTGCCAGCAGTAGTGATGCGGATACGCAGTATTTT. Residues: CASSSDADTQYF.

The chain combines TRBV9 with TRBJ2-3; the D gene is possibly TRBD2 (5 bases). V shed 3 bases and J shed 0 bases, with 14 bases lying between them. Germline values: CDR1 SGDLS, CDR2 YYNGEE. The CDR3 runs 16 residues. The CDR3: CASSERRTSSTDTQYF. The CDR3 DNA is TGTGCCAGCAGCGAGAGGAGGACTTCTAGCACAGATACGCAGTATTTT.

This clonotype has ten or more counts. The CDR3 sequence: CASSPTGTGGSPLHF. The CDR3 DNA reads as TGTGCCAGCAGTCCTACCGGGACAGGGGGTTCACCCCTCCACTTT. This chain links TRBV27 with TRBJ1-6, with 11 bases lining up with TRBD1. J was trimmed by 9 bases and V by 5 bases; bases with no gene match: 6. The CDR3 loop spans 15 amino acids. Germline V gene data show CDR1 as MNHEY and CDR2 as SMNVEV (reference sequence).

The chain couples TRBV27 to TRBJ2-7, with D uncertain. The CDR3 sequence is 10 residues long. V dropped 5 bases and J dropped 6 bases, with 5 bases sitting between them. Per germline, CDR1 MNHEY and CDR2 SMNVEV (reference sequence). The CDR3 DNA reads as TGTGCCAGCAGTCCCCTCGAGCAGTACGTC. Translated, it gives CASSPLEQYV.

The CDR3 DNA reads TGCGCCAGCAGCCAAGCCGGGACCTACGAGCAGTACTTC. Translation: CASSQAGTYEQYF. The chain recombines TRBV4-1 with TRBJ2-7; D might be TRBD2 (5 bases). The CDR3 covers 13 residues. Trimming pared 1 base from V and 2 bases from J, leaving 6 bases between. Germline V gives CDR1 MGHRA, CDR2 YSYEKL.

This clonotype has more than one count but fewer than ten. This rearrangement joins TRBV10-3 to TRBJ2-2; tentatively, D is TRBD1 or TRBD2 (5 bases each). V lost 8 bases and J 0 bases, leaving 10 bases between the germline ends. Germline CDR1 and CDR2: ENHRY and SYGVKD. There are 14 residues in the CDR3. CDR3 bases: TGTGCCATCCCGGGGCCCGCGAACACCGGGGAGCTGTTTTTT. Amino acid sequence: CAIPGPANTGELFF.

This clonotype was counted between two and nine times. This chain uses TRBV27 with TRBJ1-1; D is ambiguous. This CDR3 has 13 residues. The V gene lost 7 bases and the J gene lost 10 bases, with 19 bases spanning the gap. Germline loops: CDR1 MNHEY, CDR2 SMNVEV (reference sequence). CDR3 region: CASNRFGREGAFF. CDR3 sequence (DNA): TGTGCCAGCAACCGGTTTGGAAGGGAGGGAGCTTTCTTT.

CDR3 loop: CAIKPKKNSYEQYF. CDR3 sequence (DNA): TGTGCCATCAAGCCAAAAAAAAACTCCTACGAGCAGTACTTC. The gene calls are TRBV10-3 and TRBJ2-7; D is uncertain. Germline V gives CDR1 ENHRY, CDR2 SYGVKD. Trimming took 7 bases from V and 0 from J, leaving 13 bases between them. The CDR3 is made up of 14 amino acids.

This clonotype was observed a few times. The chain has TRBV10-3 and TRBJ2-1, with D tentatively TRBD2 (6 bases). CDR1 ENHRY and CDR2 SYGVKD come from the germline V gene. V was pared by 2 bases and J by 8 bases, with 13 bases between. The CDR3 extends over 14 amino acids. The CDR3: CAISEVGGDDEQFF. For the CDR3, the DNA is TGTGCCATCAGTGAGGTTGGAGGGGACGATGAGCAGTTCTTC.

In its sample, this clonotype was seen once. The J gene is TRBJ2-3, the V gene TRBV29-1; TRBD1 agrees at 7 bases. The germline gives CDR1 SQVTM, CDR2 ANQGSEA. The CDR3 is 15 residues long. V was clipped by 0 bases and J by 3 bases; unmatched bases: 6. The CDR3 region is CSVEEDRWTTDTQYF. CDR3 bases: TGCAGCGTTGAAGAGGACAGGTGGACGACAGATACGCAGTATTTT.

This clonotype was seen only a few times. V gene TRBV6-6 combines with J gene TRBJ2-1, with TRBD2 identical over 7 bases. From germline, CDR1 is MNHNY and CDR2 SVGAGI (reference sequence). Trimming removed 6 bases from V and 0 bases from J; junction bases left unmatched: 8. The CDR3 runs to 16 residues. CDR3 amino acids: CASSQTSWSSYNEQFF. The CDR3 DNA sequence: TGTGCCAGCAGCCAGACTAGCTGGAGCTCCTACAATGAGCAGTTCTTC.

This clonotype was seen more than once but under ten times. The chain is built from TRBV5-6 and TRBJ2-1; 12 bases fit TRBD2. Germline CDR1 and CDR2: SGHDT and YYEEEE. There are 16 residues in the CDR3. V shed 0 bases and J 10 bases; nucleotides not matched to a gene: 8. This CDR3 is CASSLELTSGSPEQFF. The CDR3 DNA is TGTGCCAGCAGCTTGGAGTTGACTAGCGGGAGTCCCGAGCAGTTCTTC.